This passage covers 18 T cell receptor beta chains from one sample sequenced in a study of blood T cell repertoires in COVID-19. Sequencing used immunoSEQ multiplex PCR; TCRdb keeps in-frame clones, though not all of them. The repertoire holds about 120,000 clones, with approximately 90% as singletons. Sequenced input: peripheral blood. The source of these receptors is a man aged 65 to 79 with active or convalescent COVID-19.

V gene TRBV5-1 combines with J gene TRBJ2-5; the match to TRBD1 covers 7 bases. Looked up from germline, CDR1 is SGHRS and CDR2 is YFSETQ. V lost 5 bases to trimming and J lost 1 base; unmatched junction nucleotides: 11. This CDR3 has 16 amino acids. The CDR3 DNA reads TGCGCCAGCAGTCACGGGACAGCTAGTTCCCAAGAGACCCAGTACTTC. This gives the protein CASSHGTASSQETQYF.

As concerns this clone: Germline is not matched at one junction end, which may reflect a read error. This sequence joins TRBV7-7 and TRBJ2-3; TRBD2 aligns across 13 bases. The CDR3 extends over 16 amino acids. CDR1 is SSHAT and CDR2 is FNYEAQ in the germline V gene (reference sequence). DNA of the CDR3: TGTGCTAGCAGCTTAGGACTAGCGGGAGCCCCAGATACGCAGTATTTT. It codes for CASSLGLAGAPDTQYF.

The chain combines TRBV6-5 with TRBJ2-1; the D gene is possibly TRBD2 (5 bases). There are 14 residues in the CDR3. V lost 6 bases to trimming and J lost 6 bases, with 15 bases between them. Per the germline V gene, CDR1 is MNHEY and CDR2 is SVGAGI. The CDR3: CASRRPGSGNEQFF. The CDR3, as DNA: TGTGCCAGCAGGAGGCCGGGAAGTGGCAATGAGCAGTTCTTC.

This chain uses TRBV28 with TRBJ1-5; D is uncertain. In germline, CDR1 is MDHEN, CDR2 SYDVKM. Trimming stripped 6 bases from V and 2 bases from J, with 14 bases between. The CDR3 is 15 amino acids. Here the CDR3 reads CASSSLGVRNQPQHF. In DNA, the CDR3 is TGTGCCAGCAGCTCTCTCGGGGTTCGCAATCAGCCCCAGCATTTT.

The CDR3 bases are TGTGCCAGCAGTCCCCGGGTAGGGGGCGCGGGGAACTATGGCTACACCTTC. Its translation is CASSPRVGGAGNYGYTF. The rearrangement uses TRBV28 and TRBJ1-2; 7 bases map to TRBD1. The trim removed 5 bases at V and 2 bases at J, leaving 14 bases unmatched. The germline V gene has CDR1 MDHEN and CDR2 SYDVKM. The length of the CDR3 is 17 residues.

This clone was seen only once. This chain uses TRBV19 with TRBJ2-2, with D maybe TRBD1 (6 bases). Trimming stripped 5 bases from V and 3 bases from J, with 13 bases between. The germline gives CDR1 LNHDA, CDR2 SQIVND (reference sequence). This CDR3 has 15 amino acids. In DNA, the CDR3 is TGTGCCAGTAGTGGGCGACAGGTAGACACCGGGGAGCTGTTTTTT. This encodes CASSGRQVDTGELFF.

This sequence joins TRBV14 and TRBJ2-2, with TRBD1 matching 7 bases. The germline gives CDR1 SGHDN, CDR2 FVKESK. V lost 1 base and J lost 4; bases outside the gene matches: 3. The CDR3 loop spans 15 amino acids. The CDR3 loop is CASSQAQGFTGELFF. For the CDR3, the DNA is TGTGCCAGCAGCCAAGCACAGGGGTTCACCGGGGAGCTGTTTTTT.

The J gene is TRBJ1-6, the V gene TRBV2; D might be TRBD1 (6 bases). With 5 bases removed from V and 2 bases from J, the gap between germline ends came to 10 bases. This CDR3 is built from 15 residues. Germline lookup yields CDR1 SNHLY and CDR2 FYNNEI. The CDR3 nucleotides are TGTGCCAGCAGTCAGGGGTCCACCTATAATTCACCCCTCCACTTT. This sequence encodes CASSQGSTYNSPLHF.

The chain employs TRBV27 and TRBJ2-3, with 8 positions matching TRBD1. Per the germline V gene, CDR1 is MNHEY and CDR2 is SMNVEV (reference sequence). This CDR3 has 16 amino acids. The ends lost 1 base at V and 3 bases at J; junction bases unmatched: 6. The CDR3 DNA reads TGTGCCAGCAGTTTATACGGCGGACAGGGAACAGATACGCAGTATTTT. Amino acid sequence: CASSLYGGQGTDTQYF.

This chain links TRBV25-1 with TRBJ2-7; D ambiguous. Trimming removed 2 bases at V and 9 bases at J, with 14 bases between. This CDR3 spans 13 amino acids. Germline loops: CDR1 MGHDK, CDR2 SYGVNS. CDR3 sequence reads: CASSEQPASGQYF. Written as DNA, the CDR3 is TGTGCCAGCAGTGAACAACCCGCATCGGGGCAGTACTTC.

This clone was counted once. The V and J genes are TRBV12-3 or TRBV12-4 and TRBJ1-2, with 8 nucleotides matching TRBD1. V shed 5 bases, J shed 2 bases, and the junction held 1 base outside the gene matches. This CDR3 is built from 13 residues. The chain's CDR3 is CASSRQGNYGYTF. The CDR3 DNA sequence: TGTGCCAGCAGTAGACAGGGGAACTATGGCTACACCTTC.

The chain links TRBV4-1 to TRBJ2-1, with D possibly being TRBD2 (6 bases). The germline gives CDR1 MGHRA, CDR2 YSYEKL. V lost 0 bases, J lost 16 bases, and 16 bases lay in between. This CDR3 has 13 residues. CDR3 sequence reads: CASSQDTSFTLFF. The CDR3 region has the DNA TGCGCCAGCAGCCAAGATACTAGCTTTACGTTATTCTTC.

This clone is medium-sized (0.01 to 0.1%) by share. V gene TRBV3-1 (or the pseudogene TRBV3-2) combines with J gene TRBJ2-1; D possibly corresponds to TRBD2 (6 bases). The CDR3 length is 15 residues. V was clipped by 6 bases and J by 0 bases, with 12 bases between them. Germline CDR1 and CDR2: LGHDT and YNNKEL (reference sequence). CDR3 amino acids: CASRSGTYSYNEQFF. The CDR3 bases are TGTGCCAGCAGGTCCGGGACTTACTCCTACAATGAGCAGTTCTTC.

J is TRBJ2-7 and V is TRBV19; 9 positions match TRBD2. Germline CDR1 LNHDA, CDR2 SQIVND (reference sequence). The length of the CDR3 is 15 residues. V gave up 4 bases and J gave up 4 bases; unmatched junction bases: 8. The CDR3 loop reads CASSTVAGEEYEQYF. CDR3 DNA: TGTGCCAGTAGTACCGTAGCGGGAGAAGAGTACGAGCAGTACTTC.

This clone was detected a few times. This sequence joins TRBV7-2 and TRBJ2-1, with D perhaps matching TRBD2 (6 bases). Germline V CDR1 and CDR2: SGHTA, FQGNSA. The CDR3 contains 13 residues. Trimming shortened V by 4 bases and J by 6 bases, and 10 bases separated the two germline ends. The chain's CDR3 is CASSSGVSNEQFF. For the CDR3, the DNA is TGTGCCAGCAGCTCGGGGGTATCCAATGAGCAGTTCTTC.

The chain couples TRBV7-9 to TRBJ2-1, with D tentatively TRBD2 (6 bases). This CDR3 is 15 amino acids long. The germline V and J ends were trimmed by 3 bases and 0 bases, with 9 bases remaining between them. Germline-derived CDR1 and CDR2 are SEHNR and FQNEAQ (reference sequence). CDR3 sequence reads: CASSLVGSSYNEQFF. DNA for the CDR3: TGTGCCAGCAGCTTGGTCGGGAGCTCCTACAATGAGCAGTTCTTC.

The chain is built from TRBV19 and TRBJ2-2, with TRBD2 matching 11 bases. The germline V gene encodes CDR1 LNHDA and CDR2 SQIVND (reference sequence). This CDR3 has 17 residues. The V segment lost 7 bases and the J segment 4 bases; nucleotides outside the gene matches: 11. The DNA of the CDR3 is TGTGCCAGTACTACGGGACTAGCGGAGAGGGGCACCGGGGAGCTGTTTTTT. This translates into CASTTGLAERGTGELFF.

The rearrangement links TRBV28 to TRBJ2-2, with D perhaps matching TRBD2 (5 bases). The ends were cut back, 4 bases at V and 0 bases at J, with 12 bases in the middle. Per germline, CDR1 MDHEN and CDR2 SYDVKM. CDR3 size: 16 residues. The CDR3 sequence: CASSSRADSNTGELFF. In DNA, the CDR3 is TGTGCCAGCAGTTCGAGGGCAGACTCGAACACCGGGGAGCTGTTTTTT.